Listed below are T cell receptor beta chains from one sample, sequenced in a study of T cell clusters in autoimmune cytopenias. TCRdb derives one entry per CDR3 protein from the multiplex PCR reads, leaving out DNA. The sample has approximately 6,000 distinct CDR3 sequences. What was sequenced was peripheral blood. The receptors here all came from a human donor with an autoimmune cytopenia or autoimmune hepatitis (not recorded which). Both conserved end residues are part of each CDR3. Fields, in order: V gene, J gene, clone size, CDR3 protein. Not every row has a clone size; where given, it reads once, few, many or a size class.

V: TRBV15; J: TRBJ2-1; size: .; CDR3: CATSRDLSGFGNEQFF
V: TRBV6-2/TRBV6-3; J: TRBJ2-5; size: .; CDR3: CASGGFQETQYF
V: TRBV4-2; J: TRBJ1-2; size: .; CDR3: CASSQQWTANYGYTF
V: TRBV4-2; J: TRBJ2-3; size: .; CDR3: CASSPRLGLAGGGTDTQYF
V: TRBV7-4; J: TRBJ1-3; size: .; CDR3: CASSGGMRGSGNTIYF
V: TRBV7-2; J: TRBJ1-1; size: .; CDR3: CASSFELQGRSTEAFF
V: TRBV7-2; J: TRBJ2-7; size: .; CDR3: CASSPDRTYEQYF
V: TRBV6-5; J: TRBJ2-7; size: medium-sized; CDR3: CASIQGTEFEQYF
V: TRBV5-5; J: TRBJ1-1; size: .; CDR3: CASSLRVAGNTEAFF
V: TRBV28; J: TRBJ2-1; size: .; CDR3: CASSLWAGSSYNEQFF